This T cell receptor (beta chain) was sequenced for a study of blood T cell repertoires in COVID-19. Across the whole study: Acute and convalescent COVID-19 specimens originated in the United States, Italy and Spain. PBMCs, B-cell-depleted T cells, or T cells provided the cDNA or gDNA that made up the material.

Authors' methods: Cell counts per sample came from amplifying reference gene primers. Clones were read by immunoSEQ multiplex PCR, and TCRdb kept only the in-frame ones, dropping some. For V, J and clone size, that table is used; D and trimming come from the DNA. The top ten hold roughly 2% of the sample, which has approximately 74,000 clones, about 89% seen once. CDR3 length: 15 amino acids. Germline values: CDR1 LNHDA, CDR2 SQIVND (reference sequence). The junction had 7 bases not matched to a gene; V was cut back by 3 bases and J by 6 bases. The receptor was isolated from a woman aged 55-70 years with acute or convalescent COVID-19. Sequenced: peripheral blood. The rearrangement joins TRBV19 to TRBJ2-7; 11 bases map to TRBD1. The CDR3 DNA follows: TGTGCCAGTAGTATCCACCGGGACAGGGGGATCGAGCAGTACTTC. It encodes CASSIHRDRGIEQYF.